The 16 T cell receptor beta chains below all came from one sample that was sequenced in a study of Ad26.COV2.S vaccination and SARS-CoV-2 variants. The treatment denotes: around 19 received Ad26.COV2.S at low or high dose, single or two shots; about 5 received placebo; per-sample allocation not given. Specimens were obtained on day 63 following the first vaccine or placebo injection. TCRdb's copy holds only in-frame clones and misses some; the assay was immunoSEQ multiplex PCR. The profile shows 380,000 or so clones, 83% of them singletons. The starting material was peripheral blood, obtained in a trial of Ad26.COV2.S vaccine versus placebo. The receptors derive from a person between 18 and 59 years old who received the Ad26.COV2.S COVID-19 vaccine or a placebo.

CDR3 nucleotide sequence: TGTGCCAGCACCCGGGACAGCCTGTGGGACGGGGAGCTGTTTTTT. This encodes CASTRDSLWDGELFF. This chain connects TRBV6-5 to TRBJ2-2; 7 positions agree with TRBD1. Germline trimming cut 7 bases from V and 7 bases from J; bases unmatched to any gene: 12. CDR1 is MNHEY, CDR2 SVGAGI, per germline. The CDR3 runs to 15 residues.

The chain recombines TRBV6-5 with TRBJ1-1; 7 bases map to TRBD1. The CDR3 has 14 residues. From germline, CDR1 is MNHEY and CDR2 SVGAGI. V lost 6 bases to trimming and J lost 4 bases; unmatched junction nucleotides: 8. As DNA, the CDR3 is TGTGCCAGCAGCTTACAGGGGATTCGCACTGAAGCTTTCTTT. Protein: CASSLQGIRTEAFF.

V is TRBV10-3 and J is TRBJ1-2; 10 bases align to TRBD1. Germline values: CDR1 ENHRY, CDR2 SYGVKD. The CDR3 length is 13 residues. The J segment lost 7 bases and the V segment lost 5 bases, leaving 4 bases of the junction unmatched. The CDR3 region is CAISPGTGVGYTF. CDR3 coding DNA: TGTGCCATCAGTCCCGGGACAGGGGTTGGCTACACCTTC.

The V call is TRBV20-1, the J call TRBJ2-1; D not resolved. Trimming removed 3 bases from V and 4 bases from J, with 4 bases in between. The germline V gene has CDR1 DFQATT and CDR2 SNEGSKA (reference sequence). This CDR3 is 11 amino acids long. CDR3 region: CSARRYNEQFF. CDR3 nucleotide sequence: TGCAGTGCTAGGAGGTACAATGAGCAGTTCTTC.

The V gene is TRBV11-2, the J gene TRBJ2-5; no clear D. The CDR3 runs 12 residues. Germline V lookup: CDR1 SGHAT, CDR2 FQNNGV. Trimming removed 0 bases at V and 5 bases at J, with 4 bases between. The CDR3 coding sequence is TGTGCCAGCAGCTTAGAGGGCGAGACCCAGTACTTC. It translates to CASSLEGETQYF.

The chain combines TRBV9 with TRBJ1-1; 7 bases agree with TRBD1. The length of the CDR3 is 15 residues. Germline lookup yields CDR1 SGDLS and CDR2 YYNGEE. V shed 0 bases, J shed 4 bases, and the junction held 6 bases outside the gene matches. In nucleotides, the CDR3 is TGTGCCAGCAGCGTAGTCCCAGGGGGGTCCACTGAAGCTTTCTTT. It specifies CASSVVPGGSTEAFF.

CDR3 loop: CASSPVYYEQYF. CDR3 nucleotide sequence: TGTGCCAGCTCACCGGTCTATTACGAGCAGTACTTC. The gene calls are TRBV18 and TRBJ2-7, with unresolved D. CDR3 length: 12 amino acids. The germline V gene has CDR1 KGHSH and CDR2 LQKENI. Trimming left V 3 bases short and J 4 bases short, with 7 bases between.

The chain uses TRBV29-1 and TRBJ2-2, with TRBD1 matching over 8 bases. The length of the CDR3 is 14 residues. Germline CDR1 SQVTM, CDR2 ANQGSEA. V lost 6 bases to trimming and J lost 4 bases; unmatched junction nucleotides: 7. The CDR3 DNA sequence: TGCAGCGTAGCGACAGGGGCAGGCACCGGGGAGCTGTTTTTT. Protein: CSVATGAGTGELFF.

J is TRBJ2-7 and V is TRBV10-3; possible D gene TRBD2, 7 bases. Germline CDR1 and CDR2: ENHRY and SYGVKD. The CDR3 spans 14 residues. V was clipped by 4 bases and J by 5 bases, with 15 bases between them. The CDR3 region is CAISAGQGRDEQYF. The CDR3 DNA reads as TGTGCCATCAGTGCGGGGCAGGGGAGGGACGAGCAGTACTTC.

The V and J genes are TRBV6-1 and TRBJ1-6; possibly TRBD1 for D (6 bases). Trimming shortened V by 2 bases and J by 8 bases, and 13 bases separated the two germline ends. Looked up from germline, CDR1 is MNHNS and CDR2 is SASEGT. This CDR3 is 15 amino acids long. This chain's CDR3 is CASSEWAGVDSPLHF. CDR3 coding DNA: TGTGCCAGCAGTGAATGGGCAGGGGTAGATTCACCCCTCCACTTT.

The V and J genes are TRBV7-2 and TRBJ2-5, with D possibly matching TRBD2 (6 bases). The germline gives CDR1 SGHTA, CDR2 FQGNSA. The V end was cut by 1 base, the J end by 7 bases, with 16 bases between. CDR3 length equals 15 residues. CDR3 sequence: CASSLVAGRSGTQYF. The CDR3 coding sequence is TGTGCCAGCAGCTTAGTTGCGGGAAGGTCAGGGACCCAGTACTTC.

The chain combines TRBV6-5 with TRBJ2-1; possibly TRBD1 or TRBD2 for D (7 bases each). CDR3 size: 13 residues. In germline, CDR1 is MNHEY, CDR2 SVGAGI. V lost 8 bases to trimming and J lost 6 bases, with 14 bases between them. The CDR3 DNA is TGTGCCAGCCGACTAGCAGGGGGCAATGAGCAGTTCTTC. Amino acids: CASRLAGGNEQFF.

The chain has TRBV7-2 and TRBJ2-1; either TRBD1 or TRBD2 may supply D (5 bases each). The ends were cut back, 3 bases at V and 2 bases at J, with 11 bases in the middle. The CDR3 has 15 residues. Germline assignment: CDR1 SGHTA and CDR2 FQGNSA. The CDR3, as DNA: TGTGCCAGCAGCTTGCGGTCGGGACCCTACAATGAGCAGTTCTTC. It codes for CASSLRSGPYNEQFF.

V is TRBV12-5 and J is TRBJ2-1, with D possibly being TRBD1 (6 bases). Deletions cut 0 bases from V and 0 bases from J, with 12 bases between. This CDR3 is 17 amino acids long. Germline assignment: CDR1 LGHNT and CDR2 FRNRAP. The CDR3 reads CASGLVLRGSSYNEQFF. Written as DNA, the CDR3 is TGTGCTAGTGGTTTGGTACTAAGGGGGAGCTCCTACAATGAGCAGTTCTTC.

The V gene is TRBV9, the J gene TRBJ2-7; the match to TRBD2 covers 10 bases. CDR1 is SGDLS, CDR2 YYNGEE, per germline. Trimming removed 0 bases from V and 7 bases from J; junction bases left unmatched: 10. The CDR3 loop spans 16 amino acids. CDR3 residues: CASSVGGSSGSEEQYF. The CDR3 bases are TGTGCCAGCAGCGTAGGAGGATCTAGCGGGAGCGAAGAGCAGTACTTC.

In regard to this clone: Germline and junction disagree at one end, which may indicate a read error. J is TRBJ2-5 and V is TRBV7-2; 7 positions match TRBD1. From germline, CDR1 is SGHTA and CDR2 FQGNSA. This CDR3 comprises 12 residues. The CDR3 loop reads CASSQDRRSGDF. As DNA, the CDR3 is TGTGCCAGCAGTCAGGACAGGCGCAGTGGGGACTTC.